The source of this T cell receptor (beta chain) is a study of patients and donors after allogeneic stem cell transplantation. Trimming took 4 bases from V and 0 from J, leaving 22 bases between them. The CDR3 consists of 19 residues. CDR1 and CDR2 from the germline V gene are SGHRS and YFSETQ. TCRdb fed the RT-PCR reads into MiXCR, producing one record per CDR3 protein. This table holds fewer than 25,000 distinct CDR3 sequences, about 45% found once. This TCR was recovered from a human donor who was either an allogeneic HSCT recipient or a stem cell or donor lymphocyte infusion donor (not recorded which). It is not recorded whose cells these are; they may come from a transplant donor. J is TRBJ2-2 and V is TRBV5-1, with TRBD1 as a possible D gene (5 bases). Material for sequencing was blood, either unsorted or a sorted T cell fraction (not recorded which). CDR3 residues: CASSELTSDSFANTGELFF. The DNA for the CDR3 is TGCGCCAGCAGCGAGCTCACCTCTGACAGTTTCGCGAACACCGGGGAGCTGTTTTTT.